One sample yielded the 3 T cell receptor beta chains listed below, sequenced in a study of beta chain features in type 1 diabetes. The study reverse transcribed the entire isolated RNA, so it sequenced expressed TCRB transcripts. Clones were sequenced by immunoSEQ multiplex PCR, and TCRdb holds only the in-frame ones, with some missing. The table has roughly 380,000 clones, around 20% seen once. Sequenced input: naive CD4+ T cells from blood. The receptors were sampled from a woman aged 18-30 years in good health.

The chain carries TRBV7-2 and TRBJ2-7, with 10 bases aligning to TRBD2. The CDR3 totals 18 residues. V dropped 1 base and J dropped 2; count of bases not matched to a gene: 11. Germline V gene lookup returns CDR1 SGHTA and CDR2 FQGNSA. The CDR3 loop is CASSLVGSSGGATYEQYF. The CDR3 DNA is TGTGCCAGCAGCTTAGTTGGCTCCAGCGGGGGGGCCACCTACGAGCAGTACTTC.

The genes are TRBV15 and TRBJ2-5; D is perhaps TRBD1 (5 bases). V was cut by 4 bases and J by 12 bases, with 15 bases left in between. This CDR3 has 12 amino acids. In germline, CDR1 is LNHNV, CDR2 YYDKDF (reference sequence). DNA for the CDR3: TGTGCCACCAGCATTCCCGACAGCCCGGAGTACTTC. Amino acid sequence: CATSIPDSPEYF.

The rearrangement links TRBV2 to TRBJ2-5; 10 bases agree with TRBD1. Germline CDR1 SNHLY, CDR2 FYNNEI. Unmatched junction bases numbered 6, after V lost 4 bases and J lost 7 bases. This CDR3 has 14 residues. The CDR3 coding sequence is TGTGCCAGCAGTGCGGGGGACAGGGGCGGGACCCAGTACTTC. As protein: CASSAGDRGGTQYF.